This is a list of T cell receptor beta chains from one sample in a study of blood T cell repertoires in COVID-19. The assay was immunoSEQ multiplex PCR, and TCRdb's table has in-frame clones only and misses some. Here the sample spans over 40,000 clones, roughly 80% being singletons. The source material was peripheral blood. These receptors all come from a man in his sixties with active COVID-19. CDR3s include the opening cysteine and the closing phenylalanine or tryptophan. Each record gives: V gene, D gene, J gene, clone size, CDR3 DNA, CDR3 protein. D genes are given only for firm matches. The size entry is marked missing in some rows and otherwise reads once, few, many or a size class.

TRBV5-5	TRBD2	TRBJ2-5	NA	TGTGCCAGCAGCACACTAGCGGGAGTGGAAGAGACCCAGTACTTC	CASSTLAGVEETQYF
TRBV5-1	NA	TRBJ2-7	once	TGCGCCAGCAGCTTGGCGTTCGGGTCCTACGAGCAGTACTTC	CASSLAFGSYEQYF
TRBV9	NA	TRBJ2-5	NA	TGTGCCAGCAGCGTAGGGGTAGCGTCCGGGACCCAGTACTTC	CASSVGVASGTQYF
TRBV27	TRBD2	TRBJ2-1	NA	TGTGCCAGCAGTTTGCCTAGCGGGGGGGTATACAATGAGCAGTTCTTC	CASSLPSGGVYNEQFF
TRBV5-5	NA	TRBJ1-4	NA	TGTGCCAGCAGCTTCTACAATGAAAAACTGTTTTTT	CASSFYNEKLFF
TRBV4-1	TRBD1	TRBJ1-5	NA	TGCGCCAGCAGTCCCGGCGGACAGGGCGTATCAAGCAATCAGCCCCAGCATTTT	CASSPGGQGVSSNQPQHF
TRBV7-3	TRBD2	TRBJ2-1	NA	TGTGCCAGCAGCCCTAACCCGGGACTAGCGGGCACTGAGCAGTTCTTC	CASSPNPGLAGTEQFF
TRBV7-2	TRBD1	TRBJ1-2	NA	TGTGCCAGCAGCTTAGCGGGTGCCAGGGGGGATGGCTACACCTTC	CASSLAGARGDGYTF
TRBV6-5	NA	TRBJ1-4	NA	TGTGCCAGCAGTTATGGGGGGGATACAACTAATGAAAAACTGTTTTTT	CASSYGGDTTNEKLFF
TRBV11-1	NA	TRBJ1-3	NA	TGTGCCAGCAGCTTAAACCGACAGACCTCTGGAAACACCATATATTTT	CASSLNRQTSGNTIYF
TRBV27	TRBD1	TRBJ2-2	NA	TGTGCCAGCAGTTTAGGTTGGGGACAGGGGGCCGCCGGGGAGCTGTTTTTT	CASSLGWGQGAAGELFF
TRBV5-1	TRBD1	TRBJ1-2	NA	TGCGCCAGCAGCCCCGAGACAGGGGCGATCTATGGCTACACCTTC	CASSPETGAIYGYTF
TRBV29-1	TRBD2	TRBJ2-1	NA	TGCAGCGTTGAAGATCCCCCCGGAGTTAGCGGGGGTTTGTCCTACAATGAGCAGTTCTTC	CSVEDPPGVSGGLSYNEQFF
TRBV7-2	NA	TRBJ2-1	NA	TGTGCCAGCAGCTTAGGGGGCGCTTCCTACAATGAGCAGTTCTTC	CASSLGGASYNEQFF
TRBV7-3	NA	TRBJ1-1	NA	TGTGCCAGCAGCCGGCAGGGCAACACTGAAGCTTTCTTT	CASSRQGNTEAFF